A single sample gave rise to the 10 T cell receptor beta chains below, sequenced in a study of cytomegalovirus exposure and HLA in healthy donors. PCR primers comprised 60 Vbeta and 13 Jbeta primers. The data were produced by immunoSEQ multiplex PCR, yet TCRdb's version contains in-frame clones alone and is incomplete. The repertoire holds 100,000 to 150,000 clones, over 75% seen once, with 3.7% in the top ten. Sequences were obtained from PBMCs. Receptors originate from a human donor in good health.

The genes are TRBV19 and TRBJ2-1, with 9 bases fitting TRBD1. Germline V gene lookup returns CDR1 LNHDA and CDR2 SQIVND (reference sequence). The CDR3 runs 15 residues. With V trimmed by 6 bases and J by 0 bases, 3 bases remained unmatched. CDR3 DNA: TGTGCCAGTAGACTGACAGGGGGCTCCTACAATGAGCAGTTCTTC. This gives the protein CASRLTGGSYNEQFF. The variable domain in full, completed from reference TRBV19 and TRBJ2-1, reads DGGITQSPKYLFRKEGQNVTLSCEQNLNHDAMYWYRQDPGQGLRLIYYSQIVNDFQKGDIAEGYSVSREKKESFPLTVTSAQKNPTAFYLCASRLTGGSYNEQFFGPGTRLTVL.

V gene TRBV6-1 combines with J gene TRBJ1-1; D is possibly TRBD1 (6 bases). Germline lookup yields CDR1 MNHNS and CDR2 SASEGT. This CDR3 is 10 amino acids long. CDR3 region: CGTAYTEAFF. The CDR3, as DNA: TGTGGGACAGCCTACACTGAAGCTTTCTTT.

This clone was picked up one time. Here the CDR3 DNA reads TGTGCCATCAGCGCCAGTGTCCCCGGGGAGCTGTTTTTT. Protein sequence: CAISASVPGELFF. V usage is TRBV10-3 and J usage is TRBJ2-2; D remains ambiguous. This CDR3 has 13 residues. V was shortened by 6 bases and J by 6 bases, with 11 bases between the two germline ends. CDR1 is ENHRY, CDR2 SYGVKD, per germline.

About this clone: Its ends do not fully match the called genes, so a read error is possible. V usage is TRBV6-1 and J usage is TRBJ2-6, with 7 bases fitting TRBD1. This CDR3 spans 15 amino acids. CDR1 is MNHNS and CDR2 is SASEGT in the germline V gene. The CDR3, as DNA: TGTGCCAGCAGGACAGGGTCCTCTGGGGCCAACGGCCTGACTTTC. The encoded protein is CASRTGSSGANGLTF.

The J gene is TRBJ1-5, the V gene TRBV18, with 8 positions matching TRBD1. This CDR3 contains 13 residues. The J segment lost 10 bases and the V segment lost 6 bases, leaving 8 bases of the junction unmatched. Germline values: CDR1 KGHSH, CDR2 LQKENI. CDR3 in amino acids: CASSPDRGAPQHF. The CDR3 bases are TGTGCCAGCTCCCCAGACAGGGGAGCACCCCAGCATTTT.

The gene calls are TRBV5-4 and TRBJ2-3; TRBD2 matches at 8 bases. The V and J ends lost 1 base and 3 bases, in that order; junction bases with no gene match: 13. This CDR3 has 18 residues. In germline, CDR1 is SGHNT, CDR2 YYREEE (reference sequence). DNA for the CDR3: TGTGCCAGCAGCTTGCCGGGAGGGGGAGTGTCGGGGACAGATACGCAGTATTTT. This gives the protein CASSLPGGGVSGTDTQYF.

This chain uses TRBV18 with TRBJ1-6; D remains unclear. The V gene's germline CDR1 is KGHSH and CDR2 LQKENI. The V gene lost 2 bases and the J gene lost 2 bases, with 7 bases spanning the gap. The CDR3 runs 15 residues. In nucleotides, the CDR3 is TGTGCCAGCTCACCATCCCAGGCCTATAATTCACCCCTCCACTTT. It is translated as CASSPSQAYNSPLHF.

CDR3 sequence reads: CASSAGTSASYEQYF. The CDR3 DNA is TGTGCCAGTAGTGCCGGGACTAGCGCTTCATACGAGCAGTACTTC. The chain carries TRBV19 and TRBJ2-7; 10 bases fit TRBD2. This CDR3 is built from 15 residues. CDR1 and CDR2 (germline): LNHDA, SQIVND (reference sequence). The junction had 8 bases not matched to a gene; V was cut back by 5 bases and J by 4 bases.

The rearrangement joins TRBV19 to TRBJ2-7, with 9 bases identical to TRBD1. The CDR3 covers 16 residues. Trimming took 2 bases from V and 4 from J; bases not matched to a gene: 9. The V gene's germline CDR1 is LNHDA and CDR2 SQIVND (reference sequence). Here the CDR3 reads CASSISFRDREYEQYF. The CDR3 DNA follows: TGTGCCAGTAGTATAAGTTTTCGGGACAGGGAATACGAGCAGTACTTC.

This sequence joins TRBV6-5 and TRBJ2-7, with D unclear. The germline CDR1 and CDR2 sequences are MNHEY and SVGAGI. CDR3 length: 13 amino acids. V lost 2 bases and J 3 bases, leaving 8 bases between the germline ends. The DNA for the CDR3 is TGTGCCAGCAGTTACGGCCTAGGCTACGAGCAGTACTTC. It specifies CASSYGLGYEQYF.